These 30 T cell receptor beta chains came from one sample sequenced in a study of PD-1 blockade in mismatch repair-deficient tumors. This table comes from immunoSEQ multiplex PCR, and its TCRdb copy is limited to in-frame clones, with some not included. The sample holds about 34,000 clones, 65% to 85% seen once. The sample in question was PBMCs, obtained roughly 6 weeks after starting pembrolizumab. These receptors were taken from an adult with mismatch repair-deficient cancer.

This clone was detected only a few times. The chain recombines TRBV7-9 with TRBJ2-7; perhaps TRBD2 as D (5 bases). Trimming left V 4 bases short and J 0 bases short, with 13 bases between. Germline CDR1 reads SEHNR; CDR2 reads FQNEAQ (reference sequence). CDR3 size: 15 residues. Here the CDR3 reads CASSSLARSSYEQYF. The CDR3 DNA reads TGTGCCAGCAGCTCTTTAGCGAGGAGCTCCTACGAGCAGTACTTC.

The genes are TRBV27 and TRBJ1-2; 7 nucleotides agree with TRBD1. J was trimmed by 3 bases and V by 10 bases; bases with no gene match: 11. Germline values: CDR1 MNHEY, CDR2 SMNVEV (reference sequence). This CDR3 comprises 14 residues. DNA of the CDR3: TGTGCCACCTTGAGACAGGGACGTGACTATGGCTACACCTTC. Encoded protein: CATLRQGRDYGYTF.

The chain has TRBV30 and TRBJ1-3, with a tentative D call TRBD1 (6 bases). Trimming took 4 bases from V and 0 from J, leaving 16 bases between them. The CDR3 is 16 residues long. The V gene's germline CDR1 is GTSNPN and CDR2 SVGIG (reference sequence). The CDR3 region has the DNA TGTGCCTGGACCCTCGGGGGGGCCGCCTCTGGAAACACCATATATTTT. It specifies CAWTLGGAASGNTIYF.

This rearrangement joins TRBV11-3 to TRBJ2-1, with 10 nucleotides matching TRBD2. Looked up from germline, CDR1 is SGHNT and CDR2 is YENEEA. The CDR3 is 15 amino acids. The V and J ends lost 7 bases and 2 bases, in that order; junction bases with no gene match: 5. This CDR3 is CASKYGLAAYNEQFF. CDR3 DNA sequence: TGTGCCAGCAAGTACGGACTAGCGGCCTACAATGAGCAGTTCTTC.

The CDR3 sequence is CSVEGAPNYGYTF. The CDR3 region has the DNA TGCAGCGTTGAAGGGGCACCAAACTATGGCTACACCTTC. This chain links TRBV29-1 with TRBJ1-2; D is ambiguous. The germline V and J ends were trimmed by 1 base and 2 bases, with 8 bases remaining between them. The CDR3 consists of 13 residues. In germline, CDR1 is SQVTM, CDR2 ANQGSEA.

The chain couples TRBV9 to TRBJ2-3, with D tentatively TRBD2 (6 bases). Germline assignment: CDR1 SGDLS and CDR2 YYNGEE. The CDR3 has 14 residues. Trimming cost V 3 bases and J 0 bases, with 8 bases left between them. CDR3 nucleotides: TGTGCCAGCAGCGCGGGACTTAGCACAGATACGCAGTATTTT. It specifies CASSAGLSTDTQYF.

J is TRBJ2-3 and V is TRBV6-5; TRBD2 agrees at 8 bases. The CDR3 length is 14 residues. Germline V lookup: CDR1 MNHEY, CDR2 SVGAGI. With 5 bases clipped from V and 3 bases from J, the junction kept 4 bases outside the gene matches. CDR3 region: CASSRAGGTDTQYF. In DNA form, the CDR3 reads TGTGCCAGCAGTAGGGCGGGAGGAACAGATACGCAGTATTTT.

The chain is built from TRBV18 and TRBJ2-1; 9 nucleotides match TRBD1. V lost 3 bases, J lost 6 bases, and 3 bases stayed unmatched. CDR1 is KGHSH, CDR2 LQKENI, per germline. The CDR3 runs to 14 residues. CDR3 loop: CASSPGTGTNEQFF. CDR3 coding DNA: TGTGCCAGCTCACCCGGGACAGGGACCAATGAGCAGTTCTTC.

This clone was detected only once. J is TRBJ2-2 and V is TRBV9; 8 nucleotides align to TRBD2. Losses at the gene ends were 0 bases for V and 1 base for J; bases not matched to a gene: 5. The CDR3 has 17 residues. Germline V gives CDR1 SGDLS, CDR2 YYNGEE. The CDR3 protein is CASSVAVTSGNTGELFF. The CDR3 DNA is TGTGCCAGCAGCGTAGCCGTCACTAGCGGGAACACCGGGGAGCTGTTTTTT. Together with reference TRBV9 and TRBJ2-2, the CDR3 gives the full variable domain: DSGVTQTPKHLITATGQRVTLRCSPRSGDLSVYWYQQSLDQGLQFLIQYYNGEERAKGNILERFSAQQFPDLHSELNLSSLELGDSALYFCASSVAVTSGNTGELFFGEGSRLTVL.

The chain uses TRBV30 and TRBJ1-2, with D unresolved. V lost 5 bases, J lost 4 bases, and 17 bases lay in between. Germline CDR1 and CDR2: GTSNPN and SVGIG (reference sequence). The CDR3 extends over 14 amino acids. CDR3 nucleotides: TGTGCCTGGTTCCCCCCACAGTCGGTCTATGGCTACACCTTC. It codes for CAWFPPQSVYGYTF. Combining the CDR3 with reference TRBV30 and TRBJ1-2 gives the whole variable domain SQTIHQWPATLVQPVGSPLSLECTVEGTSNPNLYWYRQAAGRGLQLLFYSVGIGQISSEVPQNLSASRPQDRQFILSSKKLLLSDSGFYLCAWFPPQSVYGYTFGSGTRLTVV.

This clone appeared a few times. The rearrangement joins TRBV28 to TRBJ1-1, with TRBD1 identical over 10 bases. J gave up 5 bases and V 3 bases, and 9 bases lay outside the gene matches. The CDR3 has 16 amino acids. Germline values: CDR1 MDHEN, CDR2 SYDVKM. The chain's CDR3 is CASSFRPGQGKTEAFF. CDR3 bases: TGTGCCAGCAGTTTCCGTCCGGGACAGGGGAAGACTGAAGCTTTCTTT. Complete variable domain (other parts from reference TRBV28 and TRBJ1-1): DVKVTQSSRYLVKRTGEKVFLECVQDMDHENMFWYRQDPGLGLRLIYFSYDVKMKEKGDIPEGYSVSREKKERFSLILESASTNQTSMYLCASSFRPGQGKTEAFFGQGTRLTVV.

This chain uses TRBV7-9 with TRBJ1-4; tentative D call: TRBD1 (5 bases). Germline lookup yields CDR1 SEHNR and CDR2 FQNEAQ (reference sequence). CDR3 length: 12 residues. V gave up 4 bases and J gave up 12 bases, with 12 bases separating them. CDR3 residues: CASSSVGGELFF. Here the CDR3 DNA reads TGTGCCAGCAGCTCAGTGGGGGGGGAACTGTTTTTT.

The chain is built from TRBV30 and TRBJ2-1; 12 bases are shared with TRBD2. V lost 3 bases, J lost 6 bases, and 6 bases stayed unmatched. This CDR3 is built from 15 residues. Per the germline V gene, CDR1 is GTSNPN and CDR2 is SVGIG (reference sequence). The CDR3 spells CAWSRRLAGVNEQFF. As DNA, the CDR3 is TGTGCCTGGAGCCGTAGACTAGCGGGAGTCAATGAGCAGTTCTTC.

The chain couples TRBV9 to TRBJ2-1, with 7 bases that match TRBD2. Germline V gene data show CDR1 as SGDLS and CDR2 as YYNGEE. The CDR3 has 15 amino acids. With 0 bases clipped from V and 1 base from J, the junction kept 1 base outside the gene matches. This CDR3 reads CASSVVGRSYNEQFF. The CDR3 DNA sequence: TGTGCCAGCAGCGTAGTCGGGAGGTCCTACAATGAGCAGTTCTTC.

V gene TRBV30 combines with J gene TRBJ2-3; the D is unclear. Trimming took off 1 base at V and 0 bases at J, with 20 bases between the two ends. The CDR3 length is 18 residues. Germline loops: CDR1 GTSNPN, CDR2 SVGIG (reference sequence). This CDR3 is CAWSEVISWQASTDTQYF. In DNA, the CDR3 is TGTGCCTGGAGTGAAGTGATTAGTTGGCAGGCAAGCACAGATACGCAGTATTTT.

This sequence joins TRBV7-9 and TRBJ2-7; 8 nucleotides match TRBD2. This CDR3 is 16 amino acids long. The ends lost 0 bases at V and 0 bases at J; junction bases unmatched: 4. Germline V gene data show CDR1 as SEHNR and CDR2 as FQNEAQ (reference sequence). Here the CDR3 reads CASSLAGLDYSYEQYF. CDR3 DNA: TGTGCCAGCAGCTTAGCGGGACTAGATTACTCCTACGAGCAGTACTTC.

J is TRBJ1-2 and V is TRBV28; TRBD1 agrees at 7 bases. Germline CDR1 MDHEN, CDR2 SYDVKM. CDR3 length: 13 amino acids. The trim removed 2 bases at V and 5 bases at J, leaving 2 bases unmatched. This CDR3 reads CASSLPRGYGYTF. The DNA of the CDR3 is TGTGCCAGCAGTTTACCCAGGGGGTATGGCTACACCTTC.

The rearrangement joins TRBV9 to TRBJ2-3; 11 nucleotides line up with TRBD2. Germline V gene sequence: CDR1 SGDLS, CDR2 YYNGEE. J lost 5 bases, V lost 0 bases, and 8 bases had no gene match. This CDR3 has 17 amino acids. The CDR3 DNA sequence: TGTGCCAGCAGCGTAGCGGATATAGCGGGAGGGCAAGATACGCAGTATTTT. Translation: CASSVADIAGGQDTQYF. Full variable domain (outside the CDR3, taken from reference TRBV9 and TRBJ2-3): DSGVTQTPKHLITATGQRVTLRCSPRSGDLSVYWYQQSLDQGLQFLIQYYNGEERAKGNILERFSAQQFPDLHSELNLSSLELGDSALYFCASSVADIAGGQDTQYFGPGTRLTVL.

The V call is TRBV9, the J call TRBJ1-1, with D maybe TRBD1 (5 bases). The CDR3 contains 13 residues. The V gene's germline CDR1 is SGDLS and CDR2 YYNGEE. The CDR3 DNA reads as TGTGCGACAGCAGGAGGGATGAACACTGAAGCTTTCTTT. Translating gives CATAGGMNTEAFF.

This chain links TRBV7-2 with TRBJ1-2; D remains ambiguous. The CDR3 contains 14 residues. V was clipped by 7 bases and J by 6 bases, with 18 bases between them. Germline V gives CDR1 SGHTA, CDR2 FQGNSA. In DNA form, the CDR3 reads TGTGCCAGCACCCCCGGCGGGGATTTGAATGGCTACACCTTC. It is translated as CASTPGGDLNGYTF. Based on the CDR3 plus reference TRBV7-2 and TRBJ1-2, the full variable domain is GAGVSQSPSNKVTEKGKDVELRCDPISGHTALYWYRQSLGQGLEFLIYFQGNSAPDKSGLPSDRFSAERTGGSVSTLTIQRTQQEDSAVYLCASTPGGDLNGYTFGSGTRLTVV.

This chain connects TRBV7-9 to TRBJ1-1; D is undetermined. Between the trimmed V and J ends, which lost 1 base and 1 base, there was a span of 7 bases. The germline gives CDR1 SEHNR, CDR2 FQNEAQ (reference sequence). This CDR3 is 14 amino acids long. The CDR3 is CASSLVTANTEAFF. The CDR3 DNA reads as TGTGCCAGCAGCTTAGTAACAGCGAACACTGAAGCTTTCTTT.

The CDR3 DNA follows: TGCGCCAGCAGCCCGGGGACAGCTGCGGCCGGGGAGCTGTTTTTT. Translated: CASSPGTAAAGELFF. This chain links TRBV5-1 with TRBJ2-2; 7 bases align to TRBD1. V dropped 4 bases and J dropped 6; count of bases not matched to a gene: 9. The V gene's germline CDR1 is SGHRS and CDR2 YFSETQ. This CDR3 has 15 amino acids.

J is TRBJ2-5 and V is TRBV19; the D gene is possibly TRBD1 (6 bases). CDR1 LNHDA and CDR2 SQIVND come from the germline V gene (reference sequence). Trimming left V 4 bases short and J 5 bases short, with 17 bases between. The CDR3 has 15 residues. The CDR3 reads CASSNGGQRLETQYF. DNA of the CDR3: TGTGCCAGTAGTAATGGCGGACAGAGGCTTGAGACCCAGTACTTC.

The chain is built from TRBV7-9 and TRBJ1-1; D perhaps matches TRBD1 (5 bases). The CDR3 runs 14 residues. Germline V gene sequence: CDR1 SEHNR, CDR2 FQNEAQ (reference sequence). Between the trimmed V and J ends, which lost 5 bases and 5 bases, there was a span of 15 bases. Here the CDR3 DNA reads TGTGCCAGCAGCCTGTTACCGCCAGGGACTGAAGCTTTCTTT. Translating gives CASSLLPPGTEAFF.

The chain has TRBV7-3 and TRBJ1-1; D possibly corresponds to TRBD1 (5 bases). The ends were cut back, 11 bases at V and 1 base at J, with 14 bases in the middle. The CDR3 totals 13 residues. Germline loops: CDR1 SGHTA, CDR2 FQGTGA. The CDR3 nucleotides are TGTGCCCCAGGGAAATCAAAGAACACTGAAGCTTTCTTT. It specifies CAPGKSKNTEAFF.

V and J are TRBV6-5 and TRBJ2-1; D is undetermined. Trimming stripped 4 bases from V and 4 bases from J, with 11 bases between. CDR1 and CDR2 (germline): MNHEY, SVGAGI. The CDR3 is 14 residues long. This CDR3 is CASSSARFYNEQFF. CDR3 coding DNA: TGTGCCAGCAGTTCGGCCAGGTTTTACAATGAGCAGTTCTTC.

The V and J genes are TRBV4-2 and TRBJ1-2; 9 nucleotides match TRBD1. In germline, CDR1 is LGHNA, CDR2 YNFKEQ. V dropped 3 bases and J dropped 7; count of bases not matched to a gene: 6. The CDR3 spans 14 residues. CDR3 loop: CASSHPGQGIGYTF. The CDR3 nucleotides are TGTGCCAGCAGCCACCCGGGACAGGGAATTGGCTACACCTTC.

V and J are TRBV7-3 and TRBJ2-6, with D tentatively TRBD2 (5 bases). The CDR3 is made up of 18 amino acids. Deletions cut 5 bases from V and 0 bases from J, with 17 bases between. Germline loops: CDR1 SGHTA, CDR2 FQGTGA. The CDR3 region is CASSPRMTGSSGANVLTF. The CDR3 DNA follows: TGTGCCAGCAGCCCACGGATGACGGGAAGCTCTGGGGCCAACGTCCTGACTTTC.

In DNA form, the CDR3 reads TGTGCCAGCAGCTCCTATGGGGGGGTTAGTCAGCCCCAGCATTTT. This gives the protein CASSSYGGVSQPQHF. The rearrangement links TRBV5-8 to TRBJ1-5, with TRBD1 as a possible D gene (5 bases). Germline CDR1 is SGHTS and CDR2 is YDEGEE. Between the trimmed V and J ends, which lost 3 bases and 6 bases, there was a span of 16 bases. The CDR3 covers 15 residues.

This clone occurred a few times. The V gene is TRBV5-1, the J gene TRBJ2-7; D might be TRBD2 (6 bases). Germline CDR1 is SGHRS and CDR2 is YFSETQ. V was cut by 4 bases and J by 0 bases, with 14 bases left in between. This CDR3 is built from 15 residues. The CDR3 DNA follows: TGCGCCAGCAGCCCTTTGGCGGGGAGCTCCTACGAGCAGTACTTC. Its protein product is CASSPLAGSSYEQYF.